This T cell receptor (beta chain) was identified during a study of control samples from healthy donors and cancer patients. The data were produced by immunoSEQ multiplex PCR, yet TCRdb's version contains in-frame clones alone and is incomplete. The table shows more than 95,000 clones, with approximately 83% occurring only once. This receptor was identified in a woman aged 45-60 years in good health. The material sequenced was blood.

DNA of the CDR3: TGTGCCAGCAGCCCTAGCGGGCCTCCGAACACCGGGGAGCTGTTTTTT. It translates to CASSPSGPPNTGELFF. The chain recombines TRBV7-9 with TRBJ2-2; 8 positions agree with TRBD2. Germline CDR1 reads SEHNR; CDR2 reads FQNEAQ (reference sequence). The CDR3 has 16 residues. The J segment lost 0 bases and the V segment lost 5 bases, leaving 5 bases of the junction unmatched.